The 27 T cell receptor beta chains reported below all come from one sample, sequenced in a study of metastatic and nonmetastatic thyroid tumors. There were no patients who had received any treatment before thyroid surgery. TCRdb recomputed clones from the PCR reads via MiXCR. The sample has about 22,000 clones, under 25% seen once; the top ten hold approximately 13%. Sequencing was performed on blood. Receptors originate from a male donor with papillary thyroid cancer or a benign thyroid nodule (not recorded which). Some clones in this sample may be carry-over from other donors' samples.

A note on this clone: A read error is likely, as this CDR3 ends without the conserved phenylalanine or tryptophan. The V and J genes are TRBV20-1 and TRBJ2-1, with 7 bases identical to TRBD2. The germline gives CDR1 DFQATT, CDR2 SNEGSKA (reference sequence). The CDR3 runs to 14 residues. V lost 8 bases, J lost 3 bases, and 10 bases stayed unmatched. CDR3 nucleotides: TGCAGTTCCGGAGCTGCGGGAGACTACAATGAGCAGTTCTCC. Translating gives CSSGAAGDYNEQFS.

This clone has just a few counts. The V gene is TRBV28, the J gene TRBJ2-2; TRBD1 agrees at 9 bases. This CDR3 is 16 amino acids long. Germline CDR1 MDHEN, CDR2 SYDVKM. Trimming took 4 bases from V and 10 from J; bases not matched to a gene: 13. CDR3 sequence: CASSSPGQGGHVELFF. The CDR3 bases are TGTGCCAGCAGTTCCCCGGGACAGGGTGGACACGTGGAGCTGTTTTTT.

At least ten counts were recorded for this clone. V is TRBV12-3 or TRBV12-4 and J is TRBJ2-5; D might be TRBD2 (5 bases). The ends were cut back, 5 bases at V and 5 bases at J, with 12 bases in the middle. This CDR3 has 13 amino acids. This CDR3 is CASSRSPGETQYF. The CDR3 DNA sequence: TGTGCCAGCAGTCGCAGTCCGGGGGAGACCCAGTACTTC.

This clone was counted only a few times. Since no conserved phenylalanine or tryptophan closes the CDR3, a read error is the likely cause. The rearrangement uses TRBV28 and TRBJ1-1; D uncertain. Trimming took off 9 bases at V and 7 bases at J, with 9 bases between the two ends. This CDR3 has 10 amino acids. Germline CDR1 reads MDHEN; CDR2 reads SYDVKM. CDR3 nucleotide sequence: TGTGCCAGAACCAAGTTTGAAGCTTTCTCT. Amino acids: CARTKFEAFS.

The CDR3 DNA reads as TGTGCCAGCAGTACATACAGGGGGCGGAACACTGAAGCTTTCTTT. This gives the protein CASSTYRGRNTEAFF. The rearrangement joins TRBV6-1 to TRBJ1-1, with TRBD1 matching over 9 bases. V shed 5 bases, J shed 1 base, and the junction held 5 bases outside the gene matches. CDR1 and CDR2 (germline): MNHNS, SASEGT. The CDR3 has 15 amino acids.

This clone has more than one count but fewer than ten. At the DNA level, this CDR3 is encoded by other sequences in the same sample as well. J is TRBJ2-7 and V is TRBV27; TRBD1 might be the D (5 bases). CDR1 is MNHEY and CDR2 is SMNVEV in the germline V gene (reference sequence). The CDR3 spans 14 residues. Trimming shortened V by 6 bases and J by 1 base, and 13 bases separated the two germline ends. The CDR3 DNA follows: TGTGCCAGCAGGCCTAAGGGGCGTTCCTACGAGCAGTACTTC. Its protein product is CASRPKGRSYEQYF.

Many counts were recorded for this clone. This chain joins TRBV25-1 and TRBJ1-1, with D unclear. V dropped 3 bases and J dropped 0 bases, with 5 bases sitting between them. The CDR3 has 13 residues. Germline assignment: CDR1 MGHDK and CDR2 SYGVNS. The CDR3 nucleotides are TGTGCCAGCAGTGACTCCATGAACACTGAAGCTTTCTTT. Protein: CASSDSMNTEAFF. The full variable domain, in which reference TRBV25-1 and TRBJ1-1 provide the parts outside the CDR3, is EADIYQTPRYLVIGTGKKITLECSQTMGHDKMYWYQQDPGMELHLIHYSYGVNSTEKGDLSSESTVSRIRTEHFPLTLESARPSHTSQYLCASSDSMNTEAFFGQGTRLTVV.

This clone occurred many times. This may be a read error: a much more frequent sequence differs by one nucleotide. This rearrangement joins TRBV19 to TRBJ2-2; 7 bases align to TRBD1. Germline loops: CDR1 LNHDA, CDR2 SQIVND (reference sequence). This CDR3 has 15 amino acids. V shed 8 bases, J shed 3 bases, and the junction held 9 bases outside the gene matches. The DNA for the CDR3 is TGTGCCAGTCGAAAGGGGGCCCTGGACACCGGGGAGCTGTTTTTT. It codes for CASRKGALDTGELFF. Full variable domain (missing parts from reference TRBV19 and TRBJ2-2): DGGITQSPKYLFRKEGQNVTLSCEQNLNHDAMYWYRQDPGQGLRLIYYSQIVNDFQKGDIAEGYSVSREKKESFPLTVTSAQKNPTAFYLCASRKGALDTGELFFGEGSRLTVL.

Concerning this clone: This sample includes further DNA sequences coding for the same CDR3. J is TRBJ2-2 and V is TRBV7-3; D is uncertain. The CDR3 runs to 11 residues. CDR1 SGHTA and CDR2 FQGTGA come from the germline V gene. With 4 bases removed from V and 11 bases from J, the gap between germline ends came to 8 bases. CDR3 residues: CASSSGGELFF. The CDR3, as DNA: TGTGCCAGCAGCTCTGGCGGCGAGCTGTTTTTT.

The chain combines TRBV27 with TRBJ2-3, with D possibly being TRBD2 (5 bases). Trimming removed 0 bases from V and 5 bases from J, with 9 bases in between. Germline CDR1 is MNHEY and CDR2 is SMNVEV (reference sequence). CDR3 length: 14 residues. The CDR3 DNA follows: TGTGCCAGCAGTTTATCCGGGATAGGAGATACGCAGTATTTT. This codes for CASSLSGIGDTQYF.

By its share, this clone is medium-sized. This chain connects TRBV13 to TRBJ2-1; 9 bases are a match to TRBD1. Losses at the gene ends were 5 bases for V and 7 bases for J; bases not matched to a gene: 6. From germline, CDR1 is PRHDT and CDR2 FYEKMQ (reference sequence). This CDR3 spans 14 amino acids. Here the CDR3 reads CASSAGQGSNEQFF. Written as DNA, the CDR3 is TGTGCCAGCAGCGCGGGACAGGGCTCGAATGAGCAGTTCTTC.

This clone was picked up many times. The rearrangement uses TRBV20-1 and TRBJ2-7; D is undetermined. Germline V CDR1 and CDR2: DFQATT, SNEGSKA (reference sequence). The length of the CDR3 is 15 residues. V gave up 1 base and J gave up 5 bases, with 18 bases separating them. The CDR3 DNA sequence: TGCAGTGCTAGAGCTCTAGACATACCTCCTGACGAGCAGTACTTC. Protein sequence: CSARALDIPPDEQYF.

This clone has a count of ten or more. With a much larger clone just one base away, this may be a read error. This sample includes further DNA sequences coding for the same CDR3. The V gene is TRBV20-1, the J gene TRBJ2-5; D possibly uses TRBD1 or TRBD2 (6 bases each). CDR1 and CDR2 (germline): DFQATT, SNEGSKA (reference sequence). There are 13 residues in the CDR3. The germline V and J ends were trimmed by 4 bases and 4 bases, with 13 bases remaining between them. The DNA for the CDR3 is TGCAGTGCTATCTCCGGGGGCGCAGAGACCCAGTACTTC. Translating it yields CSAISGGAETQYF.

The gene calls are TRBV13 and TRBJ1-1; 10 nucleotides line up with TRBD1. V shed 5 bases, J shed 10 bases, and the junction held 13 bases outside the gene matches. The CDR3 runs 15 residues. Germline V gene lookup returns CDR1 PRHDT and CDR2 FYEKMQ (reference sequence). The CDR3 sequence: CASSPKDRGSLAAFF. CDR3 DNA sequence: TGTGCCAGCAGCCCTAAGGACAGGGGGAGTTTGGCAGCTTTCTTT. Using reference TRBV13 and TRBJ1-1 for the parts outside the CDR3, the full variable domain is AAGVIQSPRHLIKEKRETATLKCYPIPRHDTVYWYQQGPGQDPQFLISFYEKMQSDKGSIPDRFSAQQFSDYHSELNMSSLELGDSALYFCASSPKDRGSLAAFFGQGTRLTVV.

For this clone: The junction and the germline gene differ at one end; a read error may be behind it. CDR3 DNA sequence: TGCAGTGCTTTCGAACTAGCGGGAGACACAGATACTCAGTATTTT. It codes for CSAFELAGDTDTQYF. The chain recombines TRBV20-1 with TRBJ2-3; 11 nucleotides match TRBD2. The CDR3 spans 15 residues. CDR1 and CDR2 from the germline V gene are DFQATT and SNEGSKA (reference sequence).

This clone turned up a few times. This chain links TRBV6-5 with TRBJ1-4; the D is unclear. Germline loops: CDR1 MNHEY, CDR2 SVGAGI. Trimming removed 7 bases from V and 8 bases from J, with 14 bases in between. The CDR3 consists of 13 residues. The chain's CDR3 is CASIPDWWEKLFF. The CDR3 DNA follows: TGTGCCAGCATACCCGACTGGTGGGAAAAACTGTTTTTT.

The chain is built from TRBV6-1 and TRBJ1-1, with D possibly being TRBD1 (6 bases). V shed 10 bases and J shed 5 bases, with 20 bases lying between them. CDR1 and CDR2 from the germline V gene are MNHNS and SASEGT. The CDR3 has 14 amino acids. This CDR3 is CATQAMLQGTEAFF. For the CDR3, the DNA is TGTGCCACCCAGGCCATGCTACAGGGAACTGAAGCTTTCTTT.

This clone was observed many times. J is TRBJ1-1 and V is TRBV7-3; the match to TRBD1 covers 8 bases. The V gene's germline CDR1 is SGHTA and CDR2 FQGTGA. J gave up 3 bases and V 3 bases, and 3 bases lay outside the gene matches. This CDR3 is 14 amino acids long. Here the CDR3 DNA reads TGTGCCAGCAGCTTGGACAGGGAGGACACTGAAGCTTTCTTT. It yields the protein CASSLDREDTEAFF.

This clone rates as medium-sized. The genes are TRBV4-1 and TRBJ1-4, with D unclear. Trimming took off 5 bases at V and 9 bases at J, with 19 bases between the two ends. The CDR3 loop spans 15 amino acids. Germline lookup yields CDR1 MGHRA and CDR2 YSYEKL. As DNA, the CDR3 is TGCGCCAGCAGCGACCACCGGGCGAAAATGCAAAAACTGTTTTTT. This encodes CASSDHRAKMQKLFF.

There are many counts of this clone. V is TRBV3-1 and J is TRBJ2-1; the D call may be TRBD1 or TRBD2 (5 bases each). The length of the CDR3 is 15 residues. V was trimmed by 3 bases and J by 1 base, leaving 10 bases between them. The germline V gene encodes CDR1 LGHDT and CDR2 YNNKEL (reference sequence). CDR3 in DNA: TGTGCCAGCAGCCAGGGACGTCGGTCCTACAATGAGCAGTTCTTC. It encodes CASSQGRRSYNEQFF.

The chain links TRBV11-2 to TRBJ2-3; 8 bases match TRBD2. The ends lost 1 base at V and 5 bases at J; junction bases unmatched: 5. The CDR3 runs to 15 residues. Germline CDR1 reads SGHAT; CDR2 reads FQNNGV. The CDR3: CASSLVGRGRDTQYF. The CDR3 nucleotides are TGTGCCAGCAGCTTAGTCGGGAGGGGGAGAGATACGCAGTATTTT.

This clone was seen repeatedly, ten times or more. The chain is built from TRBV20-1 and TRBJ1-4; no clear D. CDR1 and CDR2 (germline): DFQATT, SNEGSKA (reference sequence). V gave up 6 bases and J gave up 4 bases, with 12 bases separating them. CDR3 size: 13 residues. CDR3 protein: CSAPGEGNEKLFF. For the CDR3, the DNA is TGCAGTGCCCCCGGAGAGGGTAATGAAAAACTGTTTTTT.

Ten or more counts support this clone. CDR3: CSVDVRGSVGGYTF. CDR3 bases: TGCAGCGTTGATGTAAGGGGAAGTGTAGGTGGCTACACCTTC. The J gene is TRBJ1-2, the V gene TRBV29-1; weak D call: TRBD1 (5 bases). CDR3 length: 14 amino acids. The V end was cut by 3 bases, the J end by 7 bases, with 18 bases between. Germline V gene lookup returns CDR1 SQVTM and CDR2 ANQGSEA.

The sample holds many counts of this clone. The rearrangement uses TRBV2 and TRBJ2-1; 9 bases are shared with TRBD2. CDR1 and CDR2 from the germline V gene are SNHLY and FYNNEI. V lost 7 bases and J lost 6; bases outside the gene matches: 10. There are 15 residues in the CDR3. Written as DNA, the CDR3 is TGTGCCAGCATGCCGGGACTAGCCAGCGGCAATGAGCAGTTCTTC. Encoded protein: CASMPGLASGNEQFF.

This clone was seen at least ten times. For the CDR3, the DNA is TGCAGTGTGCCGGACCTTTGGTACGAGCAGTACTTC. It yields the protein CSVPDLWYEQYF. This chain uses TRBV20-1 with TRBJ2-7; D is unresolved. Trimming left V 7 bases short and J 4 bases short, with 14 bases between. The CDR3 extends over 12 amino acids. The germline V gene has CDR1 DFQATT and CDR2 SNEGSKA (reference sequence).

To note about this clone: Since the CDR3 does not end with the conserved phenylalanine or tryptophan, this likely comes from a read error. This sequence joins TRBV20-1 and TRBJ2-7; D is possibly TRBD1 or TRBD2 (5 bases each). Germline V gives CDR1 DFQATT, CDR2 SNEGSKA (reference sequence). CDR3 size: 13 residues. V was trimmed by 3 bases and J by 3 bases, leaving 12 bases between them. CDR3 nucleotide sequence: TGCAGTGCTAGTAGGGGTGGGGGCTACGAGCAGTACCTC. Translated, it gives CSASRGGGYEQYL.

This chain links TRBV11-1 with TRBJ2-4; the match to TRBD2 covers 10 bases. The CDR3 runs 16 residues. The ends lost 4 bases at V and 3 bases at J; junction bases unmatched: 6. Germline CDR1 SGHAT, CDR2 FQDESV (reference sequence). DNA of the CDR3: TGTGCCAGCAGCTCGCTCCGACTAGCGGGCAAAAACATTCAGTACTTC. This sequence encodes CASSSLRLAGKNIQYF.